The present TCR beta chain was sequenced within a study of T cells expressing NK-cell markers. Study-wide context: All TCR beta repertoires analysed originated from sorted CD3+CD56+NKG2C+, CD3+CD56+NKG2C- and CD3+CD56-NKG2C+ T cells.

With UMIs, 5'RACE template switching was used to make TCR beta cDNA. TCRdb reprocessed the 5' RACE reads, keeping one entry per CDR3 protein, no DNA. The sample's table shows 200,000 to 300,000 distinct CDR3 sequences. The CDR3 consists of 16 residues. A word on this clonotype: The antigen is unknown.

Study-wide results and caveats: The dominant NKG2C+ clonotypes represented about 1.0-7.0% of CD8+ T cells in over 5 donors. Questions lingered over whether expanded NKG2C+ T cell clones were HCMV-specific.

The sequence derives from a woman between 18 and 69 years old in good health. The sequencing sample was made of blood T cells: a sorted CD56 or NKG2C T cell subset, CD4+ or CD8+ T cells, or bulk PBMC T cells (not recorded which). The chain joins TRBV12-3 or TRBV12-4 to TRBJ2-1; TCRdb's assignment of TRBD1 cannot be checked, as there is no DNA. The CDR3 reads CASTRFAGGPHNEQFF.